Listed below are T cell receptor beta chains from one sample, sequenced in a study of post-analysis software for immune sequencing data. In TCRdb, the PCR reads were re-called with MiXCR into one record per CDR3 protein. Among roughly 800,000 distinct CDR3 sequences listed, approximately 53% were seen once. Sequencing was performed on blood. Receptors were obtained from a girl between 10 and 17 years old with multiple sclerosis. CDR3s leave out the opening cysteine and the closing phenylalanine or tryptophan. D genes are given only for firm matches.

D,J,V,CDR3
TRBD2,TRBJ2-5,TRBV20-1,SAPAGGLETQY
NA,TRBJ2-7,TRBV5-1,ASSFINGRDEQY
NA,TRBJ2-7,TRBV20-1,SATSGTSPSEQY
NA,TRBJ2-1,TRBV21-1,ASSNGPQQNEQF
NA,TRBJ2-7,TRBV11-2,ASSLVGISYEQY
NA,TRBJ2-7,TRBV20-1,SARDHRRGKQY
NA,TRBJ1-1,TRBV29-1,SVDQRGSEAF
TRBD2,TRBJ2-5,TRBV3-1,ASSQDSGEGQY
NA,TRBJ2-7,TRBV4-1,ASSPGLHDEQY
NA,TRBJ1-2,TRBV7-2,ASSLGPGVNYGYT
NA,TRBJ2-3,TRBV20-1,SARGTSSTDTQY